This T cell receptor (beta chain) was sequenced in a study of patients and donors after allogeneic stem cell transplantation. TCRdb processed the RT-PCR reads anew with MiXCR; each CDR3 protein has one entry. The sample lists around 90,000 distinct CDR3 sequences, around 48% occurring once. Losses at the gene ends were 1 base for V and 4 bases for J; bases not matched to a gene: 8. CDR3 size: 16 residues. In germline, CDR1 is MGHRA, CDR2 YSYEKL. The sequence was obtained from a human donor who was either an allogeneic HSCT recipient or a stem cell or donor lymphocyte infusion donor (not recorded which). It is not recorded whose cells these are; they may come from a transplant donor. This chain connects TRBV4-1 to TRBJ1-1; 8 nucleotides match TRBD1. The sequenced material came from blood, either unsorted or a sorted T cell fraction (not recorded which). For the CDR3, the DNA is TGCGCCAGCAGCCAAGGCATTCAAACAGGGGGCACTGAAGCTTTCTTT. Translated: CASSQGIQTGGTEAFF.